This T cell receptor (beta chain) is drawn from a study of Graves' ophthalmopathy and Graves' hyperthyroidism. In the study overall: Untreated patients at initial diagnosis provided peripheral blood.

Investigators amplified TCR beta CDR3 regions from RNA transcripts. The workflow started with a first-round RT-PCR run with HTBI primers and then moved on to a second-round multiplex PCR. TCRdb re-called the multiplex PCR reads through MiXCR, storing one row per CDR3 protein. The table lists under 350,000 distinct CDR3 sequences, roughly 16% of them singletons, with approximately 13% in the top ten. This clonotype was seen at least ten times. The CDR3 is 14 residues long. V gave up 2 bases and J gave up 4 bases, with 11 bases separating them. Germline CDR1 and CDR2: SGHVS and FQNEAQ. The chain carries TRBV7-8 and TRBJ1-1; D not certain. Sequenced input: peripheral blood. This TCR came from an adult man with Graves' ophthalmopathy. CDR3 residues: CASSLSERGTEAFF. DNA of the CDR3: TGTGCCAGCAGCTTATCCGAACGGGGCACTGAAGCTTTCTTT.